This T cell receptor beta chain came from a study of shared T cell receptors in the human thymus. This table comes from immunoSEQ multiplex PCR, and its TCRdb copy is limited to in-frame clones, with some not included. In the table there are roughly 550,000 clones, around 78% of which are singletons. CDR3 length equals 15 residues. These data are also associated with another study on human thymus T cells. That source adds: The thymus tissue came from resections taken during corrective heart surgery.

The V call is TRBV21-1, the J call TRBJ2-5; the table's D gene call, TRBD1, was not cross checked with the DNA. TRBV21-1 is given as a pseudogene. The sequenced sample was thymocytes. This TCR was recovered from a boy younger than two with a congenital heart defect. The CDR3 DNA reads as TGTGCCAGCAGCAAAGCCGGGACAGGGGGGGAGACCCAGTACTTC. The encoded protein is CASSKAGTGGETQYF.